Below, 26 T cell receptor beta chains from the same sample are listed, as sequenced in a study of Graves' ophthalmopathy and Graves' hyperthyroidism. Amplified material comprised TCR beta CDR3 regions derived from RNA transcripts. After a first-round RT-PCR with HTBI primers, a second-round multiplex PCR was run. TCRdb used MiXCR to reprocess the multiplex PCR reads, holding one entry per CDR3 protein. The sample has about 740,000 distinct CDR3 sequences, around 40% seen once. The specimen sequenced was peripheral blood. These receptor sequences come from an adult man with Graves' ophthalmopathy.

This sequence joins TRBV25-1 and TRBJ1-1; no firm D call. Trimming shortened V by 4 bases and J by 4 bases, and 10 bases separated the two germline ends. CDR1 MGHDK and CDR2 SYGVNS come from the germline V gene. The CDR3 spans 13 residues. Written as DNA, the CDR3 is TGTGCCAGCAGTGTCCTGGTTGGCACTGAAGCTTTCTTT. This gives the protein CASSVLVGTEAFF.

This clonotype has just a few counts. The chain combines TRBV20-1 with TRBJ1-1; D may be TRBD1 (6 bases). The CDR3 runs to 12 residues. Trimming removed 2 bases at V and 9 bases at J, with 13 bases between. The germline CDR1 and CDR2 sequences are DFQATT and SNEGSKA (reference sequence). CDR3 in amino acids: CSARRGAEKAFF. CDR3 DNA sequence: TGCAGTGCTAGAAGGGGGGCAGAGAAAGCTTTCTTT.

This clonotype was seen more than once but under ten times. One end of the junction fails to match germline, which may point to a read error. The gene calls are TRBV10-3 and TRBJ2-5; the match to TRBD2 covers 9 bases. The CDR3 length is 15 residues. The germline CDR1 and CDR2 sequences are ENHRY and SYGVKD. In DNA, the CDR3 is TGTGCCAGCAGTACAGGACTAGCGAGACAAGAGACCCAGTACTTC. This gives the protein CASSTGLARQETQYF.

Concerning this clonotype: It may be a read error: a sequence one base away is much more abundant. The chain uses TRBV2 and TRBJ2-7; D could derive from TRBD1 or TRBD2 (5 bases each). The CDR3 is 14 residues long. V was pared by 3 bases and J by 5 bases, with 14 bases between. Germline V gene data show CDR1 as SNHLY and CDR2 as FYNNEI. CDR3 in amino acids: CASSDRGVSNEQYF. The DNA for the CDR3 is TGTGCCAGCAGTGATAGAGGGGTATCCAACGAGCAGTACTTC.

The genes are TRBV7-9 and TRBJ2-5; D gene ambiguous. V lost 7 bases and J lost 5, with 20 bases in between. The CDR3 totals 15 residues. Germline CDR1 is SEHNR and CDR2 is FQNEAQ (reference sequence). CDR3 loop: CASTPQRARYETQYF. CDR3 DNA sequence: TGTGCCAGCACCCCACAAAGGGCTAGATACGAGACCCAGTACTTC.

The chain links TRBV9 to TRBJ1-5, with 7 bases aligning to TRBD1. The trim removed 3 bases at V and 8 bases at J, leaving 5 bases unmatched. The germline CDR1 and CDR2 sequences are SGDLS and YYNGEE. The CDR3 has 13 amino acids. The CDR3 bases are TGTGCCAGCAGCGCAGGGGGAGGGGAGCCCCAGCATTTT. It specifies CASSAGGGEPQHF.

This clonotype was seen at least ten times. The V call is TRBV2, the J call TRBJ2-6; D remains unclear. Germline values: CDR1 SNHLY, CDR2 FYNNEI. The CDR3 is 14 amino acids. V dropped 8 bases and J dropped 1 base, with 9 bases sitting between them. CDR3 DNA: TGTGCCAGCGCCATCAGTTCTGGGGCCAACGTCCTGACTTTC. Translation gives CASAISSGANVLTF. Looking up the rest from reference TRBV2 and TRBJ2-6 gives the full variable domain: EPEVTQTPSHQVTQMGQEVILRCVPISNHLYFYWYRQILGQKVEFLVSFYNNEISEKSEIFDDQFSVERPDGSNFTLKIRSTKLEDSAMYFCASAISSGANVLTFGAGSRLTVL.

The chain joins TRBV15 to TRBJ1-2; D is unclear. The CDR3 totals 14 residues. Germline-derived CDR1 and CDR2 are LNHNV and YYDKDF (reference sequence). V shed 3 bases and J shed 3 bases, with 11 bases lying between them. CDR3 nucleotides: TGTGCCACCAGCAGTTTAGACGGGGACTATGGCTACACCTTC. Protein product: CATSSLDGDYGYTF.

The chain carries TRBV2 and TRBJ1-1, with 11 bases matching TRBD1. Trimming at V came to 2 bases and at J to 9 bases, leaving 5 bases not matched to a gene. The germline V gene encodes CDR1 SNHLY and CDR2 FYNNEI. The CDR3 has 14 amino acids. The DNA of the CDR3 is TGTGCCAGCAGTGAACGCGGGACAGGGGGGAAAGCTTTCTTT. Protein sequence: CASSERGTGGKAFF.

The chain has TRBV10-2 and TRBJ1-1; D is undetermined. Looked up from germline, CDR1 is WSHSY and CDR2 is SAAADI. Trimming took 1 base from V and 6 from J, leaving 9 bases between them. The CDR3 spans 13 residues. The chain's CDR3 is CASSEYEAAEAFF. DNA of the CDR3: TGCGCCAGCAGTGAGTATGAGGCGGCTGAAGCTTTCTTT.

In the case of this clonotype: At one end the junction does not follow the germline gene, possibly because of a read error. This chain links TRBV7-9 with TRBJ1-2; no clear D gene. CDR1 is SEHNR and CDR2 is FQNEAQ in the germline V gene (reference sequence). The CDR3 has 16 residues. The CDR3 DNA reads TGCGCCAGCAGCCAAGTAAGGTCAGGATTCAACTATGGCTACACCTTC. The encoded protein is CASSQVRSGFNYGYTF.

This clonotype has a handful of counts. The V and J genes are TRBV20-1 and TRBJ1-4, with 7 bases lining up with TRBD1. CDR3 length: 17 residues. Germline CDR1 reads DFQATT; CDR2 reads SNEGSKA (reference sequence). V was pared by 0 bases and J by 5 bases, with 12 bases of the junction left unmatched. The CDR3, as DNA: TGCAGTGCTAGAGATTTCGCCGTCGGCAGGGGGAATGAAAAACTGTTTTTT. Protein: CSARDFAVGRGNEKLFF.

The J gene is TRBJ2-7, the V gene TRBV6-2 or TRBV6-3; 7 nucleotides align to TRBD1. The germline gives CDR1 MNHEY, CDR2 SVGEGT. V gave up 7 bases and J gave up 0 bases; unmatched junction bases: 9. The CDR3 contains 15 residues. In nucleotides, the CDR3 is TGTGCCAGCACCAAAGACCGGGACAGCTCCTACGAGCAGTACTTC. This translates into CASTKDRDSSYEQYF.

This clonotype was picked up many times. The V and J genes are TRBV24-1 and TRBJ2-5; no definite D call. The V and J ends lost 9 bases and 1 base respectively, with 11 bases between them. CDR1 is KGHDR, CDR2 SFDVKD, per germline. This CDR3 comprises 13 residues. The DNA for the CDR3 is TGTGCCACCTCCTCAAACATCCAAGAGACCCAGTACTTC. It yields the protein CATSSNIQETQYF.

CDR3 sequence reads: CSARNVAGYTYEQYF. CDR3 DNA sequence: TGCAGTGCTAGAAACGTGGCGGGGTATACTTACGAGCAGTACTTC. The gene calls are TRBV20-1 and TRBJ2-7; D is perhaps TRBD2 (6 bases). Germline CDR1 DFQATT, CDR2 SNEGSKA (reference sequence). The V gene lost 2 bases and the J gene lost 4 bases, with 18 bases spanning the gap. This CDR3 is built from 15 residues.

The CDR3 region is CASSLDATGHYEQYF. CDR3 bases: TGCGCCAGCAGCTTGGATGCGACAGGGCACTACGAGCAGTACTTC. The V and J genes are TRBV5-1 and TRBJ2-7, with 7 positions matching TRBD1. Germline V gene lookup returns CDR1 SGHRS and CDR2 YFSETQ. After removal of 0 bases from V and 3 bases from J, the junction contained 6 bases not matched to a gene. The CDR3 is 15 residues long.

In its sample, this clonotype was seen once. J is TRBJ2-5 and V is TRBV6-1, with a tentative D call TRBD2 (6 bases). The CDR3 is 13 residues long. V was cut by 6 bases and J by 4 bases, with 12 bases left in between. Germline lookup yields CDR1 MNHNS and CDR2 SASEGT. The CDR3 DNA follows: TGTGCCAGCAGGGGGACTTTTTCAGAGACCCAGTACTTC. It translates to CASRGTFSETQYF.

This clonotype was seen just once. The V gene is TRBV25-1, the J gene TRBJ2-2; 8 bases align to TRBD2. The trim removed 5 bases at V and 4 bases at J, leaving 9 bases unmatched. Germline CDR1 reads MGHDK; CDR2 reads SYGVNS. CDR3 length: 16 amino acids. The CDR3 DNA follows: TGTGCCAGCAGTAGCGGACTAGCAGCCGCCACCGGGGAGCTGTTTTTT. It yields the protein CASSSGLAAATGELFF.

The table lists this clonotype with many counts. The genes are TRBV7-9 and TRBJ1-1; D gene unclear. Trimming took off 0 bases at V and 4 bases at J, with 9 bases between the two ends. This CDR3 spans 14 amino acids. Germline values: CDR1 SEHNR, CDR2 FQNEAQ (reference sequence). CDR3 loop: CASSLAAVGTEAFF. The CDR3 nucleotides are TGTGCCAGCAGCTTAGCCGCCGTGGGCACTGAAGCTTTCTTT.

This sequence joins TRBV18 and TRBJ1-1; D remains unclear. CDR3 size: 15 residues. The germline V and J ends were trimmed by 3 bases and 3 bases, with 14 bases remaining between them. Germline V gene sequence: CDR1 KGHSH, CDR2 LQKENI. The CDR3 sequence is CASSPMDRRDTEAFF. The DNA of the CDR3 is TGTGCCAGCTCACCGATGGACCGACGGGACACTGAAGCTTTCTTT. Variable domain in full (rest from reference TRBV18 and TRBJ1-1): NAGVMQNPRHLVRRRGQEARLRCSPMKGHSHVYWYRQLPEEGLKFMVYLQKENIIDESGMPKERFSAEFPKEGPSILRIQQVVRGDSAAYFCASSPMDRRDTEAFFGQGTRLTVV.

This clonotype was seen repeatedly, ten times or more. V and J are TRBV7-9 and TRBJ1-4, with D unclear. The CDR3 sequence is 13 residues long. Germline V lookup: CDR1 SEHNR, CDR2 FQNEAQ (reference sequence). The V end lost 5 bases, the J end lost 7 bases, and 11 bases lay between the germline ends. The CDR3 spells CASSQGLAEKLFF. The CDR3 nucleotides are TGTGCCAGCAGCCAAGGCCTTGCTGAAAAACTGTTTTTT.

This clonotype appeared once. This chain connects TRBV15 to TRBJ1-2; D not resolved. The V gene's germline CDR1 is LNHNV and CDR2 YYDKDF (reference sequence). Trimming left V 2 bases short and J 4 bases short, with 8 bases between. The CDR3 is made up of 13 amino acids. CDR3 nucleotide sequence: TGTGCCACCAGCAGAACCTTAGCCTATGGCTACACCTTC. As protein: CATSRTLAYGYTF.

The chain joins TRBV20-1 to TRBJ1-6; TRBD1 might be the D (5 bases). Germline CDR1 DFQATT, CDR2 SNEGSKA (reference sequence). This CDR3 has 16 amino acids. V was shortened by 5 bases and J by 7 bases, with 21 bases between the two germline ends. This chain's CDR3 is CSARPPRGTENSPLHF. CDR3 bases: TGCAGTGCTCGCCCCCCCCGGGGGACGGAAAATTCACCCCTCCACTTT.

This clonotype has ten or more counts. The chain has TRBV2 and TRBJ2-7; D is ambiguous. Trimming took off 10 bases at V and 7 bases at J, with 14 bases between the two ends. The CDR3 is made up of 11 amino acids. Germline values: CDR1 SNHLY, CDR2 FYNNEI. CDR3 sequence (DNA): TGTGCCACCTTGACTCCGGAGGAGCAGTACTTC. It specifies CATLTPEEQYF.

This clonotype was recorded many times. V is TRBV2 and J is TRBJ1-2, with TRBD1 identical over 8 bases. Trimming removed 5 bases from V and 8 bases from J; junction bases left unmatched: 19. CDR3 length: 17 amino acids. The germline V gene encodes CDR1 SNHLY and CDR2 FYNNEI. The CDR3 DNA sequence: TGTGCCAGCAGTCCCTTCGTCTCCCGAAAACAGGGGGGCGGCTACACCTTC. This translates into CASSPFVSRKQGGGYTF.

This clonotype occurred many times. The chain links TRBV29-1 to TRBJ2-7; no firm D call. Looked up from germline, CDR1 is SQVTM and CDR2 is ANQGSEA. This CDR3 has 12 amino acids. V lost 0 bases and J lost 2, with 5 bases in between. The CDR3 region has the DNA TGCAGCGTTGAAGATGGAGCCTACGAGCAGTACTTC. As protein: CSVEDGAYEQYF.